The 15 T cell receptor beta chains below all came from one sample that was sequenced in a study of metastatic and nonmetastatic thyroid tumors. TCRdb re-called the PCR reads through MiXCR. The sample has around 25,000 clones, roughly a quarter seen once; the top ten hold 15% to 20%. None of the patients had undergone any treatment ahead of thyroid surgery. Input material: blood. The source of these receptors is a male donor with papillary thyroid cancer or a benign thyroid nodule (not recorded which). Some clones in this sample may be carry-over from other donors' samples.

This clone was counted between two and nine times. This chain joins TRBV2 and TRBJ2-7; D is unclear. V lost 4 bases, J lost 6 bases, and 7 bases lay in between. This CDR3 is built from 11 residues. Germline lookup yields CDR1 SNHLY and CDR2 FYNNEI. CDR3 sequence: CASSVTGEQYF. The CDR3 region has the DNA TGTGCCAGCAGTGTCACGGGCGAGCAGTACTTC.

This clone has a count of ten or more. The rearrangement uses TRBV10-3 and TRBJ1-2, with D possibly TRBD1 on 5 matching bases. CDR1 and CDR2 (germline): ENHRY, SYGVKD. Trimming cost V 4 bases and J 5 bases, with 11 bases left between them. The CDR3 length is 13 residues. The CDR3 protein is CAISAAGGYGYTF. Written as DNA, the CDR3 is TGTGCCATCAGTGCGGCCGGGGGATATGGCTACACCTTC.

This clone was recorded at least ten times. This chain uses TRBV20-1 with TRBJ1-6, with unresolved D. The V end lost 1 base, the J end lost 7 bases, and 11 bases lay between the germline ends. The CDR3 length is 14 residues. The germline CDR1 and CDR2 sequences are DFQATT and SNEGSKA (reference sequence). The CDR3 region is CSARGTAENSPLHF. CDR3 DNA: TGCAGTGCTAGAGGGACCGCGGAGAATTCACCCCTCCACTTT.

This clone was seen repeatedly, ten times or more. The chain uses TRBV27 and TRBJ2-3, with D hard to call. Per the germline V gene, CDR1 is MNHEY and CDR2 is SMNVEV (reference sequence). The CDR3 has 14 amino acids. V was trimmed by 3 bases and J by 7 bases, leaving 14 bases between them. The CDR3 protein is CASSLGLPLNTQYF. CDR3 nucleotides: TGTGCCAGCAGTTTGGGCCTCCCCCTGAATACGCAGTATTTT.

This chain uses TRBV6-1 with TRBJ1-1; TRBD1 might be the D (5 bases). Between the trimmed V and J ends, which lost 7 bases and 2 bases, there was a span of 17 bases. The CDR3 extends over 15 amino acids. Germline V gives CDR1 MNHNS, CDR2 SASEGT. The CDR3 coding sequence is TGTGCCAGCAAAGGACATGGGGCTTTTAACACTGAAGCTTTCTTT. This translates into CASKGHGAFNTEAFF.

This chain connects TRBV5-4 to TRBJ2-7; either TRBD1 or TRBD2 may fit D (5 bases each). The CDR3 has 13 residues. V was cut by 3 bases and J by 6 bases, with 13 bases left in between. The V gene's germline CDR1 is SGHNT and CDR2 YYREEE (reference sequence). Here the CDR3 DNA reads TGTGCCAGCAGCTCTCAGTGTGGGGGCGAGCAGTACTTC. Amino acids: CASSSQCGGEQYF.

CDR3 region: CASSNSGRCGWGYTF. Here the CDR3 DNA reads TGTGCCAGCAGTAATTCCGGGAGATGCGGCTGGGGCTACACCTTC. The chain uses TRBV28 and TRBJ1-2; D remains ambiguous. V was trimmed by 5 bases and J by 8 bases, leaving 21 bases between them. CDR3 length: 15 amino acids. CDR1 MDHEN and CDR2 SYDVKM come from the germline V gene.

The rearrangement joins TRBV11-1 to TRBJ1-4, with D maybe TRBD1 (6 bases). This CDR3 has 18 residues. The V end was cut by 6 bases, the J end by 0 bases, with 20 bases between. Germline values: CDR1 SGHAT, CDR2 FQDESV (reference sequence). The CDR3 coding sequence is TGTGCCAGCAGTCTTGTGGGACAAACAACTGCAACTAATGAAAAACTGTTTTTT. Protein product: CASSLVGQTTATNEKLFF. The entire variable domain, with the rest obtained from reference TRBV11-1 and TRBJ1-4, is as follows: EAEVAQSPRYKITEKSQAVAFWCDPISGHATLYWYRQILGQGPELLVQFQDESVVDDSQLPKDRFSAERLKGVDSTLKIQPAELGDSAMYLCASSLVGQTTATNEKLFFGSGTQLSVL.

This clone is medium-sized in the sample. J is TRBJ2-7 and V is TRBV5-1, with D unclear. The germline V gene encodes CDR1 SGHRS and CDR2 YFSETQ. Trimming took 0 bases from V and 5 from J, leaving 12 bases between them. The CDR3 runs to 14 residues. Here the CDR3 DNA reads TGCGCCAGCAGCTTGGGGCAGTCCCTCGACGAGCAGTACTTC. The encoded protein is CASSLGQSLDEQYF. The complete variable domain, with remaining parts taken from reference TRBV5-1 and TRBJ2-7, reads KAGVTQTPRYLIKTRGQQVTLSCSPISGHRSVSWYQQTPGQGLQFLFEYFSETQRNKGNFPGRFSGRQFSNSRSEMNVSTLELGDSALYLCASSLGQSLDEQYFGPGTRLTVT.

As to this clone: The missing conserved phenylalanine or tryptophan at the end of this CDR3 makes a read error likely. The V gene is TRBV2, the J gene TRBJ2-5, with D perhaps matching TRBD1 (6 bases). CDR1 is SNHLY, CDR2 FYNNEI, per germline. The CDR3 extends over 14 amino acids. V was shortened by 6 bases and J by 5 bases, with 16 bases between the two germline ends. DNA of the CDR3: TGTGCCAGCAGAACAGGGTCCCCCTCTGAGACCCAGTACTCC. Translated, it gives CASRTGSPSETQYS.

The rearrangement links TRBV7-4 to TRBJ2-7; D unresolved. Germline V gene data show CDR1 as SGHVT and CDR2 as SQSDAQ. V was trimmed by 3 bases and J by 2 bases, leaving 11 bases between them. The CDR3 extends over 14 amino acids. In DNA form, the CDR3 reads TGTGCCAGCAGCTTCGACGGAACCCCCTACGAGCAGTACTTC. This translates into CASSFDGTPYEQYF.

The chain has TRBV9 and TRBJ1-2; D ambiguous. V shed 4 bases and J shed 6 bases, with 10 bases lying between them. Germline loops: CDR1 SGDLS, CDR2 YYNGEE. The CDR3 consists of 12 residues. The CDR3, as DNA: TGTGCCAGCAGCCCCTCCGGGGATGGCTACACCTTC. Encoded protein: CASSPSGDGYTF.

This clone was seen many times. The chain recombines TRBV3-2 with TRBJ2-7; TRBD2 is taken as the D call from the table, unchecked against the DNA. TRBV3-2 is noted as a pseudogene. CDR3 length: 15 residues. The CDR3 loop reads CASSPISDSLREQYF. CDR3 DNA sequence: TGTGCCAGCAGCCCAATCTCGGATAGCCTCCGCGAGCAGTACTTC.

This clone was picked up a small number of times. The chain carries TRBV20-1 and TRBJ2-7; D is unclear. The V and J ends lost 1 base and 5 bases respectively, with 9 bases between them. This CDR3 spans 12 amino acids. Germline CDR1 DFQATT, CDR2 SNEGSKA (reference sequence). The DNA of the CDR3 is TGCAGTGCTAGAGGGGCTGTGCACGAGCAGTACGTC. This translates into CSARGAVHEQYV.

By sample share, this clone is medium-sized. CDR3 residues: CAGRDAYNEQFF. DNA for the CDR3: TGTGCAGGGAGAGACGCCTACAATGAGCAGTTCTTC. The genes are TRBV7-8 and TRBJ2-1, with D possibly being TRBD2 (5 bases). The germline CDR1 and CDR2 sequences are SGHVS and FQNEAQ. CDR3 length: 12 amino acids.